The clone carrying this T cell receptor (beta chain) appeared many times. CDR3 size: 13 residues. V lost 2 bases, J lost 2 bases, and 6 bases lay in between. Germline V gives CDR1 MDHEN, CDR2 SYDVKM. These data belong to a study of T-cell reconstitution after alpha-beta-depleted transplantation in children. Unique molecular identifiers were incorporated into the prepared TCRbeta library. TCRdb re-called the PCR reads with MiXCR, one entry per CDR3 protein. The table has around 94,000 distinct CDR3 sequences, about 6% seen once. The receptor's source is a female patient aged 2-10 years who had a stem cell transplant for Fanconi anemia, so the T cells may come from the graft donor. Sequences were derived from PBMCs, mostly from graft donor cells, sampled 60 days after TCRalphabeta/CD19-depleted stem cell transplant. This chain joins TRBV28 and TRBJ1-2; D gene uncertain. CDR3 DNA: TGTGCCAGCAGTTTAATGCTCAACTATGGCTACACCTTC. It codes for CASSLMLNYGYTF.